This T cell receptor beta chain was found in a study of T cells in Graves' hyperthyroidism and ophthalmopathy (dated by TCRdb to between 2017 and 2020). With respect to the entire study: Peripheral blood was sampled at the time of initial diagnosis, prior to any treatment. TCR V-J signatures able to tell the groups apart were searched for in a discovery cohort of 100 or so patients, of whom more than 40 had Graves' ophthalmopathy and 57 had stable Graves' hyperthyroidism. Prospective prediction of ophthalmopathy was tested in an independent validation cohort of 18 to 20 hyperthyroidism patients and around 16 patients who later progressed to ophthalmopathy. The approximately 98 discovery patients were randomly divided into training and test sets at a 7:3 ratio. In about 6 Graves' hyperthyroidism patients, the study also compared T-cell repertoires from thyroid tissue with T-cell repertoires from blood. Following sampling, methimazole starting at 30 mg daily was given to hyperthyroidism patients, and high-dose intravenous methylprednisolone was given to ophthalmopathy patients. The paper describes TCR Vbeta CDR3 sequencing of 135 peripheral blood samples, made up of about 41 ophthalmopathy patients, more than 70 hyperthyroidism patients and roughly 17 progressor patients.

A patient counted as having stable Graves' hyperthyroidism if no progression to ophthalmopathy occurred over 18 months of follow-up. The hyperthyroidism patients were between 18 and 65 years old and newly diagnosed, with a disease duration of less than 2 months. Any patient with an uncontrolled infection, another autoimmune disease, pregnancy or lactation was excluded. Clinical symptoms, serum thyroxine and TRAb, thyroid ultrasound, and orbital computed tomography formed the basis for the diagnoses. Ficoll-Paque density gradient centrifugation was used to isolate PBMCs from under 11 ml of fresh peripheral blood. Total RNA was extracted with Trizol reagent, and quality was checked on an Agilent 2100 Bioanalyzer. The investigation overall reported the following: During validation, the model predicted progression to ophthalmopathy a median of roughly six months ahead of onset, with more than 60% sensitivity and 72.22% specificity. No statistical method was used to set the sample size in advance, and investigators knew the group allocation. Ophthalmopathy was separated from stable hyperthyroidism by a 13 V-J signature model, with approximately 86% sensitivity and just over 81% specificity obtained in cross-validation and 80%/75% obtained in testing. Most expanded thyroid clonotypes (frequency above 0.001) were also found in blood, which suggests that blood repertoires may mirror thyroid immune responses.

Spanning cysteine to phenylalanine, the CDR3 consists of 16 amino acids. Only the CDR3 DNA is retained, 48 bases long and in frame from the first base. The junction carries 14 bases between V and J, which are trimmed by 3 bases and 2 bases respectively. Points on this clonotype: This receptor's antigen is unknown. The record has no base qualities; no much larger clone is one base away.

TCR beta CDR3 regions were amplified from RNA transcripts. For the first round of RT-PCR on the TCR CDR3, the HTBI primer set was used together with the Qiagen OneStep RT-PCR kit. Libraries were constructed in a second round of multiplex PCR, after which size selection and purification were performed. Paired-end sequencing of the libraries was performed with 100 bp reads on an Illumina HiSeq2000. As for the authors' bioinformatics: SOAPnuke was used to process the raw data, removing reads that contained adapters or uncalled bases, had a mean Phred below 15, or lacked an exact match to the constant primer or identifier. COPE v1.2.5 was used to merge high-quality paired reads, and clonotypes were defined as unique nucleotide sequences. MiTCR v1.1 was used to align the clonotypes against IMGT TRBV, TRBD and TRBJ reference segments. The analysis was restricted to V-J combinations with a frequency above 0.0001, which together covered 99% to 99.2% of the repertoires. A TCS score was defined as the ratio between F50 (clonal expansion) and ExV (chaos), using BLOSUM62-based TCRdist between CDR3 peptides within each V-J. Welch's t-statistics and random forest reduced roughly 500 V-J features to some 14, which were used in a naive Bayes classifier (R e1071). Through fastp at Q25 and MiXCR, TCRdb rebuilt clones from the public reads, retaining in-frame beta chains. Under each unique CDR3 protein, matching rows form one entry showing the most common genes and DNA. These V and J calls derive from TCRdb rather than the authors' analysis. Present in this sample are hundreds of thousands of distinct CDR3 sequences, more than 11% of which were seen just once. The ten largest account for around 25% of the sample.

The sequence came from a woman under 40 with Graves' hyperthyroidism. The sample consisted of blood. The chain uses TRBV12-3 or TRBV12-4 and TRBJ2-1, with the identity of the D gene unclear. The CDR3 corresponds to CASSLLSSTAYNEQFF. The DNA is TGTGCCAGCAGTTTGCTCTCTAGTACCGCCTACAATGAGCAGTTCTTC.